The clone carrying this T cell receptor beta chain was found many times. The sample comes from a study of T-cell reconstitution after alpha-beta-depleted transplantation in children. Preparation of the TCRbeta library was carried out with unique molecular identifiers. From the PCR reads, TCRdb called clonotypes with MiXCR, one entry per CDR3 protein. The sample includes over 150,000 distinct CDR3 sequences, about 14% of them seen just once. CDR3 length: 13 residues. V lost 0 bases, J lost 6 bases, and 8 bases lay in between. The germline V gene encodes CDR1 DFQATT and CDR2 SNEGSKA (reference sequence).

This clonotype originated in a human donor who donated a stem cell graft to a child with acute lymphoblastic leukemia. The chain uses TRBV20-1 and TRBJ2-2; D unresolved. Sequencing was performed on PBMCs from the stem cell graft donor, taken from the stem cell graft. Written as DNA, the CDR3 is TGCAGTGCTAGAGATGGTGGGGCCGGGGAGCTGTTTTTT. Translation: CSARDGGAGELFF.